The 25 T cell receptor beta chains reported below all come from one sample, sequenced in a study of shared clonotypes between healthy human individuals. Sequencing was performed with immunoSEQ multiplex PCR; in TCRdb, only in-frame clones are kept and a portion is missing. Of millions of clones detected, over 85% appear once; the ten largest clones hold 1% to 1.3%. Terminally differentiated effector memory CD45RA+ cells were excluded from the naive CD8 cells, which were CD45RO-negative and positively selected for CCR7. The sequencing input was naive CD8+ T cells sorted from blood. Receptor source: a man younger than 30 in good health.

The gene calls are TRBV7-9 and TRBJ2-5; tentative D call: TRBD1 (6 bases). CDR3 length: 14 residues. Trimming left V 11 bases short and J 1 base short, with 17 bases between. The germline CDR1 and CDR2 sequences are SEHNR and FQNEAQ (reference sequence). This chain's CDR3 is CAGTTDRAQETQYF. CDR3 DNA sequence: TGTGCCGGAACGACGGACAGAGCCCAAGAGACCCAGTACTTC.

The V call is TRBV25-1, the J call TRBJ1-6; 8 nucleotides align to TRBD1. J gave up 3 bases and V 4 bases, and 2 bases lay outside the gene matches. The CDR3 extends over 15 amino acids. CDR1 and CDR2 from the germline V gene are MGHDK and SYGVNS. CDR3 bases: TGTGCCAGCAGTGGTACAGGGGGCTATAATTCACCCCTCCACTTT. It specifies CASSGTGGYNSPLHF.

The chain joins TRBV6-5 to TRBJ1-6; D is ambiguous. V was shortened by 0 bases and J by 8 bases, with 8 bases between the two germline ends. The CDR3 is 14 amino acids. Germline CDR1 and CDR2: MNHEY and SVGAGI. DNA of the CDR3: TGTGCCAGCAGTTACTCCGACGCCTATTCACCCCTCCACTTT. Its protein is CASSYSDAYSPLHF.

The chain links TRBV7-9 to TRBJ2-7; perhaps TRBD1 as D (6 bases). The V end was cut by 6 bases, the J end by 6 bases, with 15 bases between. Germline V gene sequence: CDR1 SEHNR, CDR2 FQNEAQ (reference sequence). The CDR3 length is 13 residues. CDR3 DNA: TGTGCCAGCAGAGACCTTTTAGGGGGCGAGCAGTACTTC. Translating gives CASRDLLGGEQYF.

The V and J genes are TRBV7-9 and TRBJ2-2, with 8 bases matching TRBD1. Unmatched junction bases numbered 8, after V lost 4 bases and J lost 4 bases. CDR1 is SEHNR, CDR2 FQNEAQ, per germline (reference sequence). CDR3 length: 16 amino acids. The CDR3 protein is CASSSTQGAVTGELFF. In DNA, the CDR3 is TGTGCCAGCAGCTCAACCCAGGGGGCGGTCACCGGGGAGCTGTTTTTT.

Turning to this clone: This sample includes further DNA sequences coding for the same CDR3. The chain employs TRBV2 and TRBJ2-3; D ambiguous. CDR1 is SNHLY, CDR2 FYNNEI, per germline. V was clipped by 6 bases and J by 4 bases, with 5 bases between them. The CDR3 has 11 amino acids. The CDR3 here is CASSPPDTQYF. Written as DNA, the CDR3 is TGTGCCAGCAGCCCCCCAGATACGCAGTATTTT. The full variable domain, completed using reference TRBV2 and TRBJ2-3, is EPEVTQTPSHQVTQMGQEVILRCVPISNHLYFYWYRQILGQKVEFLVSFYNNEISEKSEIFDDQFSVERPDGSNFTLKIRSTKLEDSAMYFCASSPPDTQYFGPGTRLTVL.

The V and J genes are TRBV4-1 and TRBJ2-1; TRBD2 is a possible D gene (5 bases). CDR1 is MGHRA and CDR2 is YSYEKL in the germline V gene. Trimming stripped 2 bases from V and 9 bases from J, with 11 bases between. This CDR3 spans 13 amino acids. CDR3 amino acids: CASSQWVEGEQFF. The CDR3 DNA reads as TGCGCCAGCAGCCAATGGGTAGAGGGTGAGCAGTTCTTC.

V gene TRBV27 combines with J gene TRBJ2-3, with 7 bases that match TRBD1. V lost 4 bases to trimming and J lost 5 bases; unmatched junction nucleotides: 6. CDR3 length: 14 residues. Germline V gene lookup returns CDR1 MNHEY and CDR2 SMNVEV (reference sequence). The CDR3, as DNA: TGTGCCAGCAGTTCCGACAGGGAAATAGATACGCAGTATTTT. Its translation is CASSSDREIDTQYF.

This clone has just one count. J is TRBJ2-5 and V is TRBV5-5; the match to TRBD2 covers 12 bases. Germline CDR1 SGHKS, CDR2 YYEKEE (reference sequence). The CDR3 has 15 residues. V shed 3 bases, J shed 5 bases, and the junction held 5 bases outside the gene matches. Written as DNA, the CDR3 is TGTGCCAGCAGCTCCCGGACTAGCGGGACGGAGACCCAGTACTTC. It codes for CASSSRTSGTETQYF.

The chain recombines TRBV13 with TRBJ1-2; TRBD1 matches at 8 bases. The J segment lost 4 bases and the V segment lost 0 bases, leaving 7 bases of the junction unmatched. Germline loops: CDR1 PRHDT, CDR2 FYEKMQ (reference sequence). This CDR3 region has 16 residues. CDR3 nucleotide sequence: TGTGCCAGCAGCTTAGGGACAGGGGATGTAATCTATGGCTACACCTTC. The encoded protein is CASSLGTGDVIYGYTF.

The chain links TRBV6-6 to TRBJ1-1, with D unclear. This CDR3 spans 10 amino acids. The germline V and J ends were trimmed by 4 bases and 5 bases, with 2 bases remaining between them. Per the germline V gene, CDR1 is MNHNY and CDR2 is SVGAGI (reference sequence). The CDR3 region is CASSSTEAFF. The CDR3 DNA reads as TGTGCCAGCAGTTCGACTGAAGCTTTCTTT.

This chain links TRBV5-1 with TRBJ2-1; no reliable D call. The germline gives CDR1 SGHRS, CDR2 YFSETQ. V was cut by 0 bases and J by 0 bases, with 7 bases left in between. This CDR3 contains 15 residues. The CDR3 protein is CASSLEAASYNEQFF. The CDR3 DNA reads as TGCGCCAGCAGCTTGGAGGCAGCCTCCTACAATGAGCAGTTCTTC.

This clone was picked up one time. DNA of the CDR3: TGTGCCAGCCAGGGAGTCGGCACAGATACGCAGTATTTT. Its translation is CASQGVGTDTQYF. V usage is TRBV13 and J usage is TRBJ2-3; D is tentatively TRBD1 or TRBD2 (5 bases each). The CDR3 runs 13 residues. CDR1 is PRHDT, CDR2 FYEKMQ, per germline (reference sequence). The germline V and J ends were trimmed by 8 bases and 1 base, with 10 bases remaining between them.

The chain combines TRBV11-2 with TRBJ2-1; possibly TRBD2 for D (6 bases). The ends were cut back, 1 base at V and 4 bases at J, with 11 bases in the middle. This CDR3 is 15 amino acids long. Germline values: CDR1 SGHAT, CDR2 FQNNGV. As DNA, the CDR3 is TGTGCCAGCAGCTTAGCAGCGGGCATTTACAATGAGCAGTTCTTC. Its protein product is CASSLAAGIYNEQFF.

V is TRBV7-2 and J is TRBJ2-1; D call uncertain. CDR3 length equals 13 residues. Trimming stripped 3 bases from V and 5 bases from J, with 8 bases between. The germline gives CDR1 SGHTA, CDR2 FQGNSA. The CDR3, as DNA: TGTGCCAGCAGCTTTGGGCTACACAATGAGCAGTTCTTC. Amino acids: CASSFGLHNEQFF.

The chain couples TRBV7-9 to TRBJ2-1; D is ambiguous. V lost 5 bases, J lost 0 bases, and 14 bases lay in between. CDR1 and CDR2 (germline): SEHNR, FQNEAQ (reference sequence). CDR3 length equals 16 residues. The CDR3 region is CASSPTDPPSYNEQFF. The CDR3 DNA is TGTGCCAGCAGCCCTACGGATCCGCCCTCCTACAATGAGCAGTTCTTC.

The rearrangement joins TRBV6-5 to TRBJ2-5; tentative D call: TRBD2 (6 bases). This CDR3 region has 14 residues. CDR1 MNHEY and CDR2 SVGAGI come from the germline V gene. The V and J ends lost 7 bases and 1 base respectively, with 13 bases between them. The CDR3 spells CASTEMEGQETQYF. CDR3 sequence (DNA): TGTGCCAGCACCGAGATGGAGGGCCAAGAGACCCAGTACTTC.

DNA of the CDR3: TGTGCCAGCAGCTTAGCTGGCGGGAGGGTCGAGAATGAGCAGTTCTTC. Amino acid sequence: CASSLAGGRVENEQFF. The chain uses TRBV13 and TRBJ2-1; 9 bases align to TRBD2. This CDR3 spans 16 amino acids. V trimming: 1 base; J trimming: 7 bases; junction bases outside the gene matches: 8. Germline V gene lookup returns CDR1 PRHDT and CDR2 FYEKMQ (reference sequence).

V gene TRBV28 combines with J gene TRBJ2-5, with 7 bases that match TRBD2. With 1 base clipped from V and 0 bases from J, the junction kept 5 bases outside the gene matches. This CDR3 is built from 16 residues. In germline, CDR1 is MDHEN, CDR2 SYDVKM. The CDR3: CASSLLSGAYQETQYF. CDR3 nucleotides: TGTGCCAGCAGTTTATTAAGCGGGGCTTACCAAGAGACCCAGTACTTC.

This chain uses TRBV2 with TRBJ2-7, with D perhaps assigned TRBD1 or TRBD2 (5 bases each). Deletions cut 2 bases from V and 3 bases from J, with 11 bases between. The CDR3 is 14 residues long. The germline V gene has CDR1 SNHLY and CDR2 FYNNEI. For the CDR3, the DNA is TGTGCCAGCAGTGAAAATCTTGGGGGCTACGAGCAGTACTTC. As protein: CASSENLGGYEQYF. Using reference TRBV2 and TRBJ2-7 for the parts outside the CDR3, the full variable domain is EPEVTQTPSHQVTQMGQEVILRCVPISNHLYFYWYRQILGQKVEFLVSFYNNEISEKSEIFDDQFSVERPDGSNFTLKIRSTKLEDSAMYFCASSENLGGYEQYFGPGTRLTVT.

The rearrangement links TRBV5-1 to TRBJ1-1; tentative D call: TRBD1 (5 bases). The V gene's germline CDR1 is SGHRS and CDR2 YFSETQ. CDR3 size: 14 residues. Trimming stripped 3 bases from V and 4 bases from J, with 13 bases between. CDR3 residues: CASSSGGGPTEAFF. CDR3 sequence (DNA): TGCGCCAGCAGCTCCGGTGGGGGACCCACTGAAGCTTTCTTT.

The chain has TRBV9 and TRBJ2-7, with TRBD2 matching over 10 bases. Germline loops: CDR1 SGDLS, CDR2 YYNGEE. The CDR3 spans 16 residues. Trimming removed 0 bases from V and 4 bases from J; junction bases left unmatched: 7. The CDR3 coding sequence is TGTGCCAGCAGCGTAGTCCCTAGCGGGAGCGCATACGAGCAGTACTTC. Translated, it gives CASSVVPSGSAYEQYF.

This chain connects TRBV5-6 to TRBJ2-7, with a weak D call TRBD2 (5 bases). The CDR3 runs 13 residues. From germline, CDR1 is SGHDT and CDR2 YYEEEE. The V gene lost 2 bases and the J gene lost 3 bases, with 9 bases spanning the gap. The CDR3 DNA sequence: TGTGCCAGCAGCTTTTTACTAGTCTACGAGCAGTACTTC. It encodes CASSFLLVYEQYF. Supplemented by reference TRBV5-6 and TRBJ2-7, the full variable domain reads DAGVTQSPTHLIKTRGQQVTLRCSPKSGHDTVSWYQQALGQGPQFIFQYYEEEERQRGNFPDRFSGHQFPNYSSELNVNALLLGDSALYLCASSFLLVYEQYFGPGTRLTVT.

The gene calls are TRBV7-9 and TRBJ2-1; 15 bases are a match to TRBD2. The V and J ends lost 1 base and 5 bases, in that order; junction bases with no gene match: 3. Germline V gene sequence: CDR1 SEHNR, CDR2 FQNEAQ (reference sequence). The CDR3 contains 17 residues. The CDR3 reads CASSLDGLAGGNNEQFF. The CDR3 bases are TGTGCCAGCAGCTTAGACGGACTAGCGGGAGGGAACAATGAGCAGTTCTTC.

The rearrangement links TRBV4-2 to TRBJ2-5; 8 bases are a match to TRBD1. The CDR3 runs to 15 residues. CDR1 and CDR2 from the germline V gene are LGHNA and YNFKEQ. The trim removed 0 bases at V and 1 base at J, leaving 1 base unmatched. CDR3 protein: CASSQDRGPQETQYF. The CDR3 region has the DNA TGTGCCAGCAGCCAAGACAGGGGGCCCCAAGAGACCCAGTACTTC.